Reported below is one TCR beta chain. Assay used: immunoSEQ multiplex PCR; TCRdb lists only in-frame clones, some missing. The top ten hold about 10% of the sample, which has roughly 39,000 clones, 91% seen once. This record belongs to a study of T cells in localized non-small cell lung cancer. This CDR3 contains 15 residues. V shed 5 bases, J shed 3 bases, and the junction held 10 bases outside the gene matches. The V gene's germline CDR1 is MNHEY and CDR2 SVGAGI. The receptor was isolated from a woman aged 35 to 69 with stage II lung adenocarcinoma. Sample: PBMCs, taken before any cancer treatment. This chain connects TRBV6-5 to TRBJ2-7; TRBD2 agrees at 7 bases. Here the CDR3 DNA reads TGTGCCAGCAGTCCCCCCCCGGGAGGAAACTACGAGCAGTACTTC. This translates into CASSPPPGGNYEQYF.